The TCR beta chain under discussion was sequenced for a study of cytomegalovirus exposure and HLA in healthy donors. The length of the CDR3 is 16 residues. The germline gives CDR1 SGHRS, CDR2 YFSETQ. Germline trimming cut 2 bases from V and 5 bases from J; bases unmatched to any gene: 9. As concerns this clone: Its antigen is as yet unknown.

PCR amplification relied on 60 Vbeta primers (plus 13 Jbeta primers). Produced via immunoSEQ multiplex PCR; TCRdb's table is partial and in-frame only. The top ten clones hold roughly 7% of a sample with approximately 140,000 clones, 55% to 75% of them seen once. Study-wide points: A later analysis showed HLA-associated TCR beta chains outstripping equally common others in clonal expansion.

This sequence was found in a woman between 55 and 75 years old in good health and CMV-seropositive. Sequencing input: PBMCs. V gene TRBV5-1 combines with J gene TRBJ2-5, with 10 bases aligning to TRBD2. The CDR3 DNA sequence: TGCGCCAGCAGCTTAGGCGGGACTAGCGTCGGGGAGACCCAGTACTTC. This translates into CASSLGGTSVGETQYF.